Each of the 26 T cell receptor beta chains below was sequenced from the same sample in a study of T-cell reconstitution after alpha-beta-depleted transplantation in children. It was with unique molecular identifiers that the TCRbeta library was prepared. TCRdb re-called the PCR reads with MiXCR, one entry per CDR3 protein. The sample holds approximately 47,000 distinct CDR3 sequences, about 47% seen once. This specimen was peripheral blood, taken before TCRalphabeta/CD19-depleted stem cell transplant. The source is a boy in the first two years of life with SCID, due to receive a stem cell transplant.

This clonotype appeared a few times. The chain employs TRBV7-3 and TRBJ2-1, with D maybe TRBD2 (5 bases). The germline V gene has CDR1 SGHTA and CDR2 FQGTGA. CDR3 length: 15 residues. The V end lost 1 base, the J end lost 4 bases, and 11 bases lay between the germline ends. CDR3: CASSLNPAGYNEQFF. CDR3 coding DNA: TGTGCCAGCAGCTTAAACCCGGCGGGTTACAATGAGCAGTTCTTC.

This clonotype was seen a few times. The V call is TRBV4-2, the J call TRBJ2-6; tentatively, D is TRBD2 (5 bases). CDR1 is LGHNA and CDR2 is YNFKEQ in the germline V gene. With 0 bases removed from V and 0 bases from J, the gap between germline ends came to 21 bases. The CDR3 is 21 amino acids. This CDR3 is CASSQEYGLGLSNSGANVLTF. The CDR3 DNA is TGTGCCAGCAGCCAAGAATATGGATTAGGACTCTCGAACTCTGGGGCCAACGTCCTGACTTTC.

The rearrangement joins TRBV5-1 to TRBJ2-3; 10 bases are a match to TRBD2. This CDR3 region has 15 residues. V dropped 2 bases and J dropped 4; count of bases not matched to a gene: 4. Germline V gene lookup returns CDR1 SGHRS and CDR2 YFSETQ. The CDR3 is CASSFTSGAPDTQYF. For the CDR3, the DNA is TGCGCCAGCAGCTTCACTAGCGGGGCCCCAGATACGCAGTATTTT.

This clonotype was counted a few times. The V call is TRBV11-2, the J call TRBJ1-2; D not resolved. Per the germline V gene, CDR1 is SGHAT and CDR2 is FQNNGV. Trimming cost V 5 bases and J 8 bases, with 18 bases left between them. The CDR3 length is 14 residues. The CDR3 coding sequence is TGTGCCAGCAGCCACTCGGACGGCTTACGAGGCTACACCTTC. Protein product: CASSHSDGLRGYTF. Filled out from reference TRBV11-2 and TRBJ1-2, the complete variable domain reads EAGVAQSPRYKIIEKRQSVAFWCNPISGHATLYWYQQILGQGPKLLIQFQNNGVVDDSQLPKDRFSAERLKGVDSTLKIQPAKLEDSAVYLCASSHSDGLRGYTFGSGTRLTVV.

V and J are TRBV18 and TRBJ1-2; possible D gene TRBD1, 5 bases. Between the trimmed V and J ends, which lost 2 bases and 8 bases, there was a span of 12 bases. The CDR3 is 13 residues long. Germline CDR1 reads KGHSH; CDR2 reads LQKENI. CDR3: CASSPAGAGGYTF. CDR3 DNA sequence: TGTGCCAGCTCACCAGCCGGGGCGGGAGGCTACACCTTC.

The chain employs TRBV9 and TRBJ2-3, with a tentative D call TRBD1 (5 bases). Trimming pared 2 bases from V and 0 bases from J, leaving 10 bases between. CDR3 length equals 15 residues. The germline V gene has CDR1 SGDLS and CDR2 YYNGEE. CDR3 nucleotide sequence: TGTGCCAGCAGCGTGCAGGGTATTAGCACAGATACGCAGTATTTT. Translation: CASSVQGISTDTQYF.

The CDR3 loop reads CASSQESSGGAVPEQYF. The CDR3 region has the DNA TGTGCCAGCAGCCAAGAAAGTAGCGGGGGGGCCGTTCCCGAGCAGTACTTC. J is TRBJ2-7 and V is TRBV4-2, with 11 bases aligning to TRBD2. Losses at the gene ends were 0 bases for V and 6 bases for J; bases not matched to a gene: 10. The CDR3 has 17 amino acids. Germline-derived CDR1 and CDR2 are LGHNA and YNFKEQ.

V usage is TRBV15 and J usage is TRBJ1-1, with unresolved D. The V end was cut by 8 bases, the J end by 0 bases, with 10 bases between. The CDR3 is 13 amino acids. Looked up from germline, CDR1 is LNHNV and CDR2 is YYDKDF (reference sequence). Written as DNA, the CDR3 is TGTGCCACCCGAGATATGATGAACACTGAAGCTTTCTTT. Amino acid sequence: CATRDMMNTEAFF.

This clonotype was counted many times. This rearrangement joins TRBV24-1 to TRBJ2-3; 7 positions match TRBD1. Trimming at V came to 6 bases and at J to 4 bases, leaving 3 bases not matched to a gene. The CDR3 sequence is 13 residues long. Germline CDR1 reads KGHDR; CDR2 reads SFDVKD. The CDR3 DNA reads TGTGCCACCAGTACAACAGGGGCAGATACGCAGTATTTT. This gives the protein CATSTTGADTQYF.

V is TRBV7-2 and J is TRBJ2-7; 8 bases are a match to TRBD1. There are 15 residues in the CDR3. CDR1 and CDR2 (germline): SGHTA, FQGNSA. Trimming at V came to 1 base and at J to 7 bases, leaving 9 bases not matched to a gene. CDR3 residues: CASSLERQGAREQYF. The DNA of the CDR3 is TGTGCCAGCAGCTTAGAACGGCAGGGGGCGAGGGAGCAGTACTTC.

The chain links TRBV10-3 to TRBJ1-2, with D unclear. Germline V gives CDR1 ENHRY, CDR2 SYGVKD. The CDR3 is 11 residues long. The germline V and J ends were trimmed by 3 bases and 6 bases, with 5 bases remaining between them. DNA for the CDR3: TGTGCCATCAGTGATAGTGATGGCTACACCTTC. This translates into CAISDSDGYTF.

The V gene is TRBV4-2, the J gene TRBJ2-4; no clear D. V gave up 1 base and J gave up 2 bases, with 15 bases separating them. CDR3 length equals 17 residues. Germline lookup yields CDR1 LGHNA and CDR2 YNFKEQ. CDR3 protein: CASSQGRHIGTKNIQYF. CDR3 nucleotides: TGTGCCAGCAGCCAAGGCCGACATATAGGAACCAAAAACATTCAGTACTTC.

V usage is TRBV6-1 and J usage is TRBJ1-2, with 11 bases aligning to TRBD1. CDR1 and CDR2 from the germline V gene are MNHNS and SASEGT. V trimming: 2 bases; J trimming: 5 bases; junction bases outside the gene matches: 7. This CDR3 region has 16 residues. CDR3 sequence (DNA): TGTGCCAGCAGTGAACCCCCGGACAGGGGGCAATATGGCTACACCTTC. As protein: CASSEPPDRGQYGYTF.

This chain links TRBV7-8 with TRBJ2-7; D perhaps matches TRBD2 (5 bases). Trimming removed 6 bases from V and 5 bases from J, with 14 bases in between. The CDR3 contains 13 residues. CDR1 SGHVS and CDR2 FQNEAQ come from the germline V gene. The CDR3 region is CASRVGLADEQYF. CDR3 DNA sequence: TGTGCCAGCAGGGTCGGGCTAGCTGACGAGCAGTACTTC. Drawing the rest from reference TRBV7-8 and TRBJ2-7, the complete variable domain is GAGVSQSPRYKVAKRGQDVALRCDPISGHVSLFWYQQALGQGPEFLTYFQNEAQLDKSGLPSDRFFAERPEGSVSTLKIQRTQQEDSAVYLCASRVGLADEQYFGPGTRLTVT.

CDR3 sequence reads: CASSVASNQPQHF. The CDR3 region has the DNA TGTGCCAGCAGCGTAGCGAGCAATCAGCCCCAGCATTTT. The V call is TRBV9, the J call TRBJ1-5; D is unclear. Germline lookup yields CDR1 SGDLS and CDR2 YYNGEE. The CDR3 extends over 13 amino acids. V lost 0 bases to trimming and J lost 1 base, with 2 bases between them.

The chain combines TRBV10-3 with TRBJ2-1; D is undetermined. The CDR3 sequence is 16 residues long. Germline V gives CDR1 ENHRY, CDR2 SYGVKD. V was shortened by 4 bases and J by 5 bases, with 18 bases between the two germline ends. The CDR3 spells CAISARAESNNNEQFF. The CDR3 DNA reads TGTGCCATCAGTGCCCGGGCGGAGAGCAACAACAATGAGCAGTTCTTC.

V usage is TRBV19 and J usage is TRBJ1-2; 7 bases align to TRBD1. Germline V lookup: CDR1 LNHDA, CDR2 SQIVND (reference sequence). The V and J ends lost 2 bases and 5 bases, in that order; junction bases with no gene match: 8. CDR3 length equals 15 residues. CDR3 in amino acids: CASSILLAGGYGYTF. The CDR3 DNA reads as TGTGCCAGTAGTATATTGTTGGCAGGGGGGTATGGCTACACCTTC.

This rearrangement joins TRBV7-2 to TRBJ2-1; D is perhaps TRBD1 (6 bases). Germline V gives CDR1 SGHTA, CDR2 FQGNSA. The ends were cut back, 1 base at V and 4 bases at J, with 14 bases in the middle. The CDR3 runs 16 residues. The chain's CDR3 is CASSLGTARQYNEQFF. DNA of the CDR3: TGTGCCAGCAGCTTAGGGACAGCAAGACAATACAATGAGCAGTTCTTC. Full variable domain (outside the CDR3, taken from reference TRBV7-2 and TRBJ2-1): GAGVSQSPSNKVTEKGKDVELRCDPISGHTALYWYRQSLGQGLEFLIYFQGNSAPDKSGLPSDRFSAERTGGSVSTLTIQRTQQEDSAVYLCASSLGTARQYNEQFFGPGTRLTVL.

The rearrangement links TRBV27 to TRBJ1-1; D is unresolved. V was trimmed by 1 base and J by 1 base, leaving 7 bases between them. The CDR3 spans 14 residues. Germline CDR1 is MNHEY and CDR2 is SMNVEV (reference sequence). The DNA for the CDR3 is TGTGCCAGCAGTTTATTCCACGGGAACACTGAAGCTTTCTTT. It yields the protein CASSLFHGNTEAFF.

This clonotype was counted many times. The chain couples TRBV7-9 to TRBJ2-7; D might be TRBD1 or TRBD2, each matching 5 bases. The CDR3 extends over 15 amino acids. V was clipped by 5 bases and J by 7 bases, with 21 bases between them. Germline-derived CDR1 and CDR2 are SEHNR and FQNEAQ (reference sequence). The CDR3 DNA reads TGTGCCAGCAGCCCGCCCGGGACGGGCGGTATAGAGCAGTACTTC. This translates into CASSPPGTGGIEQYF.

This clonotype was recorded many times. The chain combines TRBV7-3 with TRBJ2-1; TRBD2 agrees at 8 bases. Germline assignment: CDR1 SGHTA and CDR2 FQGTGA. CDR3 size: 14 residues. V lost 3 bases, J lost 7 bases, and 5 bases stayed unmatched. The CDR3 loop reads CASSFGGAHNEQFF. The CDR3 DNA is TGTGCCAGCAGCTTCGGGGGGGCCCATAATGAGCAGTTCTTC.

The table lists this clonotype with a few counts. The genes are TRBV20-1 and TRBJ1-1; possibly TRBD1 for D (5 bases). Looked up from germline, CDR1 is DFQATT and CDR2 is SNEGSKA (reference sequence). V shed 0 bases and J shed 5 bases, with 19 bases lying between them. This CDR3 has 16 residues. Written as DNA, the CDR3 is TGCAGTGCTAGAGACCCGAAAAGGGGTCGGGGTACTGAAGCTTTCTTT. Translating gives CSARDPKRGRGTEAFF.

This clonotype was counted once. The J gene is TRBJ2-7, the V gene TRBV28, with 8 bases matching TRBD2. With 3 bases clipped from V and 0 bases from J, the junction kept 4 bases outside the gene matches. The CDR3 runs 15 residues. Germline CDR1 and CDR2: MDHEN and SYDVKM. The CDR3 is CASSFVAGSSYEQYF. CDR3 DNA: TGTGCCAGCAGTTTCGTAGCGGGGAGCTCCTACGAGCAGTACTTC.

The chain couples TRBV5-1 to TRBJ2-1; 7 nucleotides line up with TRBD1. This CDR3 region has 17 residues. Germline values: CDR1 SGHRS, CDR2 YFSETQ. Trimming took 6 bases from V and 5 from J; bases not matched to a gene: 17. CDR3 region: CASTRQGQGFADNEQFF. CDR3 nucleotide sequence: TGCGCCAGCACCAGACAGGGTCAGGGGTTCGCGGACAATGAGCAGTTCTTC.

This chain connects TRBV5-5 to TRBJ2-2; D not certain. CDR1 is SGHKS, CDR2 YYEKEE, per germline (reference sequence). Trimming took off 0 bases at V and 0 bases at J, with 6 bases between the two ends. The CDR3 contains 15 residues. CDR3 coding DNA: TGTGCCAGCAGCTTGGTCCCCCCGAACACCGGGGAGCTGTTTTTT. The encoded protein is CASSLVPPNTGELFF.

This clonotype was counted only a few times. V and J are TRBV20-1 and TRBJ1-1; possibly TRBD1 for D (6 bases). This CDR3 contains 14 residues. V lost 4 bases and J lost 5, with 17 bases in between. Germline V gene sequence: CDR1 DFQATT, CDR2 SNEGSKA (reference sequence). DNA of the CDR3: TGCAGTGCTAAAGGTCAAAAGGGGGAGACTGAAGCTTTCTTT. This gives the protein CSAKGQKGETEAFF.